These T cell receptor beta chains were read from a single sample in a study of cytomegalovirus exposure and HLA in healthy donors. The table came from immunoSEQ multiplex PCR; TCRdb's copy has only in-frame clones and leaves some out. The data hold about 200,000 clones, with roughly three quarters observed a single time. The specimen was PBMCs. All receptors derive from a male donor in good health and CMV-seropositive. Both conserved end residues are part of each CDR3. The D gene is left open where the match is weak. Clone size appears in some rows only: once, few, many, or a class for an expanded clone.

J,length,D,V,size,DNA,CDR3
TRBJ1-6,18,.,TRBV18,.,TGTGCCAGCTCACCCACACGGCTAGGAGGCTCCTATAATTCACCCCTCCACTTT,CASSPTRLGGSYNSPLHF
TRBJ2-3,15,TRBD2,TRBV7-9,.,TGTGCCAGCAGCGACCTGGGGCGGGAGCTAGATACGCAGTATTTT,CASSDLGRELDTQYF
TRBJ1-5,13,.,TRBV6-6,.,TGTGCCAGCACGCCCGGTAGCAATCAGCCCCAGCATTTT,CASTPGSNQPQHF
TRBJ2-1,14,TRBD2,TRBV9,.,TGTGCCAGCAGCGCCTGGACTAGTTTGAATGAGCAGTTCTTC,CASSAWTSLNEQFF
TRBJ1-1,15,.,TRBV18,.,TGTGCCAGCTCACCACCCGGGTTTGTGAACACTGAAGCTTTCTTT,CASSPPGFVNTEAFF
TRBJ2-1,14,.,TRBV29-1,.,TGCAGCGTTGATCCCCAGCGGAACTACAATGAGCAGTTCTTC,CSVDPQRNYNEQFF
TRBJ2-1,15,.,TRBV6-1,.,TGTGCCAGCAGCAACAGCGGCGGCTCCTACAATGAGCAGTTCTTC,CASSNSGGSYNEQFF
TRBJ1-4,15,.,TRBV10-1,.,TGCGCCAGCAATGGTCCTGCGACAATGAATGAAAAACTGTTTTTT,CASNGPATMNEKLFF
TRBJ2-5,16,.,TRBV4-1,once,TGCGCCAGCAGCCAAGATCGGGCGGGGGCTCTGGAGACCCAGTACTTC,CASSQDRAGALETQYF
TRBJ2-5,15,TRBD2,TRBV2,once,TGTGCCAGCACCCCGTTGACTAGCGGGAGTTGGACCCAGTACTTC,CASTPLTSGSWTQYF
TRBJ2-3,18,TRBD2,TRBV28,.,TGTGCCAGCAGTTCTCTCCTCGGGACTAGCGGACCCACAGATACGCAGTATTTT,CASSSLLGTSGPTDTQYF
TRBJ1-1,14,.,TRBV11-2,few,TGTGCCAGCACCTTACTAGCCCCAAACACTGAAGCTTTCTTT,CASTLLAPNTEAFF
TRBJ2-3,11,.,TRBV28,once,TGTGCCAGCAGGGAGACAGATACGCAGTATTTT,CASRETDTQYF
TRBJ1-1,14,.,TRBV27,.,TGTGCCAGCAGTGCGGACAGTAGGACCTCTGAAGCTTTCTTT,CASSADSRTSEAFF
TRBJ2-7,14,TRBD1,TRBV6-1,once,TGTGCCAGCAGGACCGGGACAGGATACTACGAGCAGTACTTC,CASRTGTGYYEQYF
TRBJ2-7,17,TRBD2,TRBV2,.,TGTGCCAGCAAACGAACCGGGACTAGCGAGAAGAAATACGAGCAGTACTTC,CASKRTGTSEKKYEQYF
TRBJ2-2,13,.,TRBV14,.,TGTGCCAGCGGAAGCGGGAACACCGGGGAGCTGTTTTTT,CASGSGNTGELFF
TRBJ1-1,13,TRBD1,TRBV6-6,.,TGTGCCAGCAGTCCCGGGACAGTAGAGTCGGCTTTCTTT,CASSPGTVESAFF
TRBJ2-7,15,.,TRBV7-3,.,TGTGCCAGCAGCCTCGGTGGAGGGCTGTCCTACGAGCAGTACTTC,CASSLGGGLSYEQYF
TRBJ2-2,17,TRBD1,TRBV6-1,.,TGTGCCAGCAGTGTAGGGACAGCCGTTGGGGCCGTCGGGGAGCTGTTTTTT,CASSVGTAVGAVGELFF
TRBJ2-5,14,TRBD1,TRBV6-5,.,TGTGCCAGCAGCTCGGGACAGGGGATACAGACCCAGTACTTC,CASSSGQGIQTQYF
TRBJ1-2,16,TRBD1,TRBV6-1,.,TGTGCCAGCAGTGGAATGGGGACAGACCTTAACTATGGCTACACCTTC,CASSGMGTDLNYGYTF
TRBJ2-2,14,TRBD1,TRBV2,.,TGTGCCAGCAAGGGCAGGGGGCCCACCGGGGAGCTGTTTTTT,CASKGRGPTGELFF
TRBJ1-1,13,TRBD1,TRBV7-2,.,TGTGCCAGCAGCTCTCGGACAGGCACCGAAGCTTTCTTT,CASSSRTGTEAFF
TRBJ1-4,16,.,TRBV5-1,.,TGCGCCAGCAGCTTGGCTCAGGCGGGGACTAATGAAAAACTGTTTTTT,CASSLAQAGTNEKLFF
TRBJ2-7,15,.,TRBV11-2,few,TGTGCCAGCAGCTTGGGACAAGTTCCCACCTACGAGCAGTACTTC,CASSLGQVPTYEQYF
TRBJ1-5,14,TRBD1,TRBV9,.,TGTGCCAGCAGCGTAGATACAGGGGGCCAGCCCCAGCATTTT,CASSVDTGGQPQHF
TRBJ2-3,13,.,TRBV5-1,few,TGCGCCAGCAACGAGGAGGTAACAGATACGCAGTATTTT,CASNEEVTDTQYF
TRBJ2-3,15,TRBD2,TRBV6-5,once,TGTGCCAGCAGCCTAGCGGGGCCCAGCACAGATACGCAGTATTTT,CASSLAGPSTDTQYF